A selection of T cell receptor beta chains follows, all from one sample in a study of blood T cell repertoires in COVID-19. Sequencing used immunoSEQ multiplex PCR; TCRdb keeps in-frame clones, though not all of them. The table records roughly 80,000 clones, over 75% of them present only once. What was sequenced was peripheral blood. The receptors were sampled from a human donor in a cohort sampled during active COVID-19. The CDR3 runs from the conserved cysteine through the conserved F or W.

V	J	CDR3
TRBV5-1	TRBJ2-5	CASSYGHREETQYF
TRBV27	TRBJ2-7	CASSLSSTGGREQYF
TRBV5-1	TRBJ2-3	CASSSNRVPSTDTQYF
TRBV19	TRBJ1-2	CASSNTGDYYGYTF
TRBV6-2/TRBV6-3	TRBJ1-1	CASSGQGGGTEAFF
TRBV11-2	TRBJ2-6	CASSFMGLGANVLTF
TRBV6-5	TRBJ1-3	CASSRPGTAGNTIYF
TRBV2	TRBJ1-5	CASSQRQGWSNQPQHF
TRBV5-1	TRBJ2-3	CASRPGLAGGDTQYF
TRBV19	TRBJ1-5	CASRWAVALSNQPQHF
TRBV19	TRBJ2-7	CASSIAGGSEQYF
TRBV3-1/TRBV3-2	TRBJ2-7	CASSRAAGDRPYEQYF
TRBV7-2	TRBJ1-3	CASSLVRLSSGNTIYF
TRBV27	TRBJ1-4	CASSPTRTGRTNEKLFF
TRBV10-2	TRBJ1-2	CASKGQEYYGYTF
TRBV5-4	TRBJ2-3	CASTRGQGTARTDTQYF
TRBV30	TRBJ1-5	CAWSVTRDNPQHF
TRBV7-6	TRBJ2-7	CASSLGSGLSYEQYF